This TCR beta chain derives from a study of cytomegalovirus exposure and HLA in healthy donors. Findings and caveats of the study: Presence/absence analyses rested on an assumption that sequencing depth was roughly uniform across donors. A prior analysis recorded that most TCR beta V segments were productive about 87% or about 30% of the time. The majority of TCR sequences were rare, yet some public TCRs appeared in many donors. Cytomegalovirus association was assigned to about 180 TCR beta chains.

V gave up 7 bases and J gave up 0 bases; unmatched junction bases: 13. Germline assignment: CDR1 SGHVS and CDR2 FQNEAQ. The CDR3 loop spans 17 amino acids. The PCR was carried out with 60 Vbeta primers and 13 Jbeta primers. Assay used: immunoSEQ multiplex PCR; TCRdb lists only in-frame clones, some missing. The sample comprises fewer than 100,000 clones, just under 80% of which are singletons, and 4.4% rests with the top ten. With regard to this clone: Its antigen remains unidentified.

What was sequenced was PBMCs. This sequence was found in a male donor in good health and CMV-seropositive. The chain combines TRBV7-8 with TRBJ2-7; TRBD2 matches at 9 bases. The CDR3 region has the DNA TGTGCCAGCAAGGTCGGTAGCGGGAGATGGCTCTCCTACGAGCAGTACTTC. It translates to CASKVGSGRWLSYEQYF.